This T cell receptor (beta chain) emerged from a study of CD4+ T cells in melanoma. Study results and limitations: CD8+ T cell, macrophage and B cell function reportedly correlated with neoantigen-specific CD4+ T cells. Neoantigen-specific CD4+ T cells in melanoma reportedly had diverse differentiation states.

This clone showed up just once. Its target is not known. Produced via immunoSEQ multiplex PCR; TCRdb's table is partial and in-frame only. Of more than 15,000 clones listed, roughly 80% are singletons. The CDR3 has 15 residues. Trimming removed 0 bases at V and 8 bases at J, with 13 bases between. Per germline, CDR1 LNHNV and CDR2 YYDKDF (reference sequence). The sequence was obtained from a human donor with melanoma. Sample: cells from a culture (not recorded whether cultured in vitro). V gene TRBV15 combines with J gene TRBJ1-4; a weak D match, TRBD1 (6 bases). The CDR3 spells CATSRDPQGGEKLFF. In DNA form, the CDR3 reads TGTGCCACCAGCAGAGATCCACAGGGAGGGGAAAAACTGTTTTTT.